Listed below are T cell receptor beta chains from one sample, sequenced in a study of shared clonotypes between healthy human individuals. Here immunoSEQ multiplex PCR was the method, and the copy in TCRdb shows in-frame clones only, minus some. The repertoire holds about 450,000 clones, 79% seen once, with 13% in the top ten. Sequences were obtained from PBMCs. These receptors all stem from a woman aged 40-49 years in good health. Some clones in this sample may be carry-over from other donors' samples. The CDR3 runs from the conserved cysteine through the conserved F or W. Fields, in order: V gene, D gene, clone size, J gene, CDR3 DNA, CDR3 protein. A D gene is named only where the DNA matches it firmly. Rows give clone size only sometimes, using once, few, many, or a class for an expanded clone.

V gene: TRBV7-3
D gene: -
clone size: few
J gene: TRBJ2-3
CDR3 DNA: TGTGCCAGCAGCTTATCCCCGACCCGAGGTACAGATACGCAGTATTTT
CDR3 protein: CASSLSPTRGTDTQYF

V gene: TRBV28
D gene: TRBD1
clone size: -
J gene: TRBJ1-5
CDR3 DNA: TGTGCCAGCAGTGTGACAGGGTTTAAAAATCAGCCCCAGCATTTT
CDR3 protein: CASSVTGFKNQPQHF

V gene: TRBV9
D gene: -
clone size: -
J gene: TRBJ2-2
CDR3 DNA: TGTGCCAGCAGCGTAGGGAGCGGGTACGGGCTGTTTTTT
CDR3 protein: CASSVGSGYGLFF

V gene: TRBV29-1
D gene: -
clone size: -
J gene: TRBJ2-1
CDR3 DNA: TGCAGCGTTGAATTAAATCGTCACGCGAACAATGAGCAGTTCTTC
CDR3 protein: CSVELNRHANNEQFF

V gene: TRBV14
D gene: -
clone size: once
J gene: TRBJ2-1
CDR3 DNA: TGTGCCAGCAGCCCCTTGCGTAGAAACTACAATGAGCAGTTCTTC
CDR3 protein: CASSPLRRNYNEQFF

V gene: TRBV10-3
D gene: TRBD2
clone size: -
J gene: TRBJ2-7
CDR3 DNA: TGTGCCATCAGTGACACGGTTTCCGGGACTACCTTCTCCTACGAGCAGTACTTC
CDR3 protein: CAISDTVSGTTFSYEQYF

V gene: TRBV6-5
D gene: TRBD1
clone size: -
J gene: TRBJ2-7
CDR3 DNA: TGTGCCAGCAGGATGGACAGGGAAACCTACGAGCAGTACTTC
CDR3 protein: CASRMDRETYEQYF

V gene: TRBV5-1
D gene: TRBD2
clone size: -
J gene: TRBJ2-1
CDR3 DNA: TGCGCCAGCAGCTTCGCCAGACTAGCGGGAGCCCTCTACAATGAGCAGTTCTTC
CDR3 protein: CASSFARLAGALYNEQFF

V gene: TRBV19
D gene: -
clone size: -
J gene: TRBJ2-7
CDR3 DNA: TGTGCCAGTAGTATCGGTCAGGCCCTCAACAACGAGCAGTACTTC
CDR3 protein: CASSIGQALNNEQYF

V gene: TRBV4-3
D gene: TRBD2
clone size: -
J gene: TRBJ2-6
CDR3 DNA: TGCGCCAGCAGCCCAGCGGGAGACTCTGGGGCCAACGTCCTGACTTTC
CDR3 protein: CASSPAGDSGANVLTF

V gene: TRBV7-3
D gene: TRBD2
clone size: -
J gene: TRBJ2-1
CDR3 DNA: TGTGCCAGCAGCTACTGGACTAGCGGGAGCGAGCAGTTCTTC
CDR3 protein: CASSYWTSGSEQFF

V gene: TRBV7-2
D gene: -
clone size: -
J gene: TRBJ1-2
CDR3 DNA: TGTGCCAGCAGCCCATCCGGGACGGTCTATGGCTACACCTTC
CDR3 protein: CASSPSGTVYGYTF

V gene: TRBV4-2
D gene: TRBD2
clone size: -
J gene: TRBJ2-1
CDR3 DNA: TGTGCCAGCAGCCAAGAGGGGGGGCGCGGGACTAGCGGGAGTAATGAGCAGTTCTTC
CDR3 protein: CASSQEGGRGTSGSNEQFF

V gene: TRBV11-2
D gene: -
clone size: -
J gene: TRBJ2-7
CDR3 DNA: TGTGCCAGCACCTCGGCCCGTTGGAACGAGCAGTACTTC
CDR3 protein: CASTSARWNEQYF